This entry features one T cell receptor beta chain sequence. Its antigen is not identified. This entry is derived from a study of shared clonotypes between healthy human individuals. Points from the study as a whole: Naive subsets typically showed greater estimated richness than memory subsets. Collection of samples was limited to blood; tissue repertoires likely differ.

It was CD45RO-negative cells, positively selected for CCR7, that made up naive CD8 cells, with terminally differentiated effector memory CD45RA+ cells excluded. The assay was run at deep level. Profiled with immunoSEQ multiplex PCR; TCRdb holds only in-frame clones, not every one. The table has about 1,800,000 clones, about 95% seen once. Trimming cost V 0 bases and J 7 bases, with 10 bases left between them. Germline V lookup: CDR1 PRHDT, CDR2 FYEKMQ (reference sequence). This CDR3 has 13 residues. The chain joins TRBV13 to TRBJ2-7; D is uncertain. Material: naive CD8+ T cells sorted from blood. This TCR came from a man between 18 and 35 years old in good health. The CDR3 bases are TGTGCCAGCAGCTTAGGCCTTGACGGGGAGCAGTACTTC. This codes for CASSLGLDGEQYF.